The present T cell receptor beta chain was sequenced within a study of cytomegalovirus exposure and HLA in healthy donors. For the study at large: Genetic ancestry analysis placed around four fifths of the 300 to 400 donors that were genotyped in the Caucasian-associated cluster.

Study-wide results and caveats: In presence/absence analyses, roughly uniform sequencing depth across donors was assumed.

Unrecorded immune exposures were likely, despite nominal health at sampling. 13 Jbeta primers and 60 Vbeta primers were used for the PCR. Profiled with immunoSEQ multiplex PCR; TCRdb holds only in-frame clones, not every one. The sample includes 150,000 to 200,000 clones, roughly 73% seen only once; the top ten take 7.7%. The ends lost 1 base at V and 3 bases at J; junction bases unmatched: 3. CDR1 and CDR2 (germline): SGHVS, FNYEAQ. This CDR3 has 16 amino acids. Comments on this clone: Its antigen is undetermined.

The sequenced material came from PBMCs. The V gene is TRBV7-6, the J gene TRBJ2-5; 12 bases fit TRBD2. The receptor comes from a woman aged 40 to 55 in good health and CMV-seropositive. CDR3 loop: CASSLGLAGVEETQYF. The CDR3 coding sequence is TGTGCCAGCAGCTTAGGACTAGCGGGAGTGGAAGAGACCCAGTACTTC.